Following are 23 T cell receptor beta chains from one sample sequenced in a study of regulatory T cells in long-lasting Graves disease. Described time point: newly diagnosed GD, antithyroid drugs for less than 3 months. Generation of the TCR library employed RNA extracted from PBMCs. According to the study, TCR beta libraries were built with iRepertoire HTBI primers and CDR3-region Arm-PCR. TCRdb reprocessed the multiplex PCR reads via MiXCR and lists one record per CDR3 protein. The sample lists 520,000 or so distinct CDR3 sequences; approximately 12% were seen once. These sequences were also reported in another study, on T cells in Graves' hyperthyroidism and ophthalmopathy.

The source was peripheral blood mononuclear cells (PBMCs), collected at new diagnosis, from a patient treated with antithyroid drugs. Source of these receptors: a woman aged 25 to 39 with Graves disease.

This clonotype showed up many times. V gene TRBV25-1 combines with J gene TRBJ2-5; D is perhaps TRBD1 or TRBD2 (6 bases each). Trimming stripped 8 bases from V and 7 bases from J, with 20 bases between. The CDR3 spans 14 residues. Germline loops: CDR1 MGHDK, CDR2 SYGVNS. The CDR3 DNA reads TGTGCCAGCTCCCCGACAGGCGGGGCAGGGACCCAGTACTTC. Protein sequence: CASSPTGGAGTQYF.

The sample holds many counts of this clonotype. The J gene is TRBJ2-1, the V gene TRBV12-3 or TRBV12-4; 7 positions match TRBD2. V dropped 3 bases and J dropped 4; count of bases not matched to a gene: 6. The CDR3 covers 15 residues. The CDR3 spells CASSLVGRPYNEQFF. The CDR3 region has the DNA TGTGCCAGCAGTTTGGTCGGGAGGCCTTACAATGAGCAGTTCTTC.

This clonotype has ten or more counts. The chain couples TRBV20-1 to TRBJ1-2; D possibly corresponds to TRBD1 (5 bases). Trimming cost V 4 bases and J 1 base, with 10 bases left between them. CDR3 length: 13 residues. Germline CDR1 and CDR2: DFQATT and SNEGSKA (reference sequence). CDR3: CSATGHRNYGYTF. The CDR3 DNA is TGCAGTGCTACCGGACACCGTAACTATGGCTACACCTTC.

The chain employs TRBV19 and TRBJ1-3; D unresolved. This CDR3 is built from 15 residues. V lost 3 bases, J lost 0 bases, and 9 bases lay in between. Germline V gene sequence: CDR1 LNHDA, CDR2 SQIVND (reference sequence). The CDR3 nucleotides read TGTGCCAGTAGTATCGGGTCAGCCTCTGGAAACACCATATATTTT. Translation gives CASSIGSASGNTIYF.

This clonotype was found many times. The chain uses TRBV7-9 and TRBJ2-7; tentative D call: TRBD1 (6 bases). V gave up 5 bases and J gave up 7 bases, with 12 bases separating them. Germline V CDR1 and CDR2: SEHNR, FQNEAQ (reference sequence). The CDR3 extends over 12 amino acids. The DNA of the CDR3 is TGTGCCAGCAGCGTGACAGGTTGGGAGCAGTACTTC. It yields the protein CASSVTGWEQYF.

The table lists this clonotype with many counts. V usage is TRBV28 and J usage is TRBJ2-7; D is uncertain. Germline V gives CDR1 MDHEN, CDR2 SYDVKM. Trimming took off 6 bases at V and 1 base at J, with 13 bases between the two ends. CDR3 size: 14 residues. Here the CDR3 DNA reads TGTGCCAGCAGCGCCCCAGGAGTTTCCTACGAGCAGTACTTC. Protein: CASSAPGVSYEQYF. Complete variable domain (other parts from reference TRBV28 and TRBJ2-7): DVKVTQSSRYLVKRTGEKVFLECVQDMDHENMFWYRQDPGLGLRLIYFSYDVKMKEKGDIPEGYSVSREKKERFSLILESASTNQTSMYLCASSAPGVSYEQYFGPGTRLTVT.

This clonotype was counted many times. The CDR3 loop reads CASSLVGGSQPQHF. The CDR3 nucleotides read TGTGCCAGCAGTTTAGTTGGGGGCTCTCAGCCCCAGCATTTT. This sequence joins TRBV27 and TRBJ1-5; D is perhaps TRBD1 (6 bases). Germline CDR1 MNHEY, CDR2 SMNVEV (reference sequence). V shed 2 bases and J shed 6 bases, with 11 bases lying between them. CDR3 length: 14 residues.

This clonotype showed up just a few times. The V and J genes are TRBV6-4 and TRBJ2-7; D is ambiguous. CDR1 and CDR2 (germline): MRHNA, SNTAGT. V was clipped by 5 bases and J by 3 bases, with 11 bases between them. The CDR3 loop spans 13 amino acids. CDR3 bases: TGTGCCAGCAGTCCCGACCCGGGCTACGAGCAGTACTTC. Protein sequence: CASSPDPGYEQYF.

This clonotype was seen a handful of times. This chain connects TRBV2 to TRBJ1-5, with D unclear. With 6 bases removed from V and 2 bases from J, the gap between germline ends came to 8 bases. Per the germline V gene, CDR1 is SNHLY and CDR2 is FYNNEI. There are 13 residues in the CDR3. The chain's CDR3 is CASRIYGNQPQHF. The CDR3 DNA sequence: TGTGCCAGCAGGATTTACGGCAATCAGCCCCAGCATTTT.

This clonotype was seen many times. The DNA for the CDR3 is TGCGCCTCGGGAGGAGAAGGCTCCTACAATGAGCAGTTCTTC. Amino acid sequence: CASGGEGSYNEQFF. J is TRBJ2-1 and V is TRBV5-1, with 7 bases identical to TRBD2. Germline V gene data show CDR1 as SGHRS and CDR2 as YFSETQ. There are 14 residues in the CDR3. J was trimmed by 0 bases and V by 10 bases; bases with no gene match: 7.

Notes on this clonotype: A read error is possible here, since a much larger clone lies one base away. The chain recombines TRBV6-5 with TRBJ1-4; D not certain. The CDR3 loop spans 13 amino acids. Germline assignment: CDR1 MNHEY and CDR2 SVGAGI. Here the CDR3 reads CASSYGLNEKLSF. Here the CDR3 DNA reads TGTGCCAGCAGTTATGGGTTGAATGAAAAACTGTCTTTT.

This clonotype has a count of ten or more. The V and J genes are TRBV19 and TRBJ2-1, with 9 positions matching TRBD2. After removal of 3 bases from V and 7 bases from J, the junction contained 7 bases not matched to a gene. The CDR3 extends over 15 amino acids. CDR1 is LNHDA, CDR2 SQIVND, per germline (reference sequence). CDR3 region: CASSIYAGGPNEQFF. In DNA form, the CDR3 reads TGTGCCAGTAGTATCTACGCGGGAGGGCCAAATGAGCAGTTCTTC.

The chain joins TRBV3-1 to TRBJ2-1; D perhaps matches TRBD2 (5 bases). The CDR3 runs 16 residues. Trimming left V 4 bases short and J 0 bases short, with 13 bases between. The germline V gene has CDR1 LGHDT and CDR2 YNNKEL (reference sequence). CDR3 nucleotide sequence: TGTGCCAGCAGCCGTGGAGGTTGGAGCTCCTACAATGAGCAGTTCTTC. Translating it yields CASSRGGWSSYNEQFF.

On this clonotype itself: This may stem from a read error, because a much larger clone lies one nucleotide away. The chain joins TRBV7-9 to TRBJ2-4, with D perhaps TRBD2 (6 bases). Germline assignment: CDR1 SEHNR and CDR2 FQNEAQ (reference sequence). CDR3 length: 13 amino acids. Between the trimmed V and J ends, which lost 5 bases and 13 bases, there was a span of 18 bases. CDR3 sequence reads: CASSRGEINEQYF. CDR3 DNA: TGTGCCAGCAGCCGCGGGGAGATCAATGAGCAGTACTTC.

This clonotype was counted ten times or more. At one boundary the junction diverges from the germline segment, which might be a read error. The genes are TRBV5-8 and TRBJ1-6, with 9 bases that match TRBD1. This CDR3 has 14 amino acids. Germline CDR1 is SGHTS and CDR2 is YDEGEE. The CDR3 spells CASSLQGASSPLHF. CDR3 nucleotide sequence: TGCGCCAGCAGCTTACAGGGGGCAAGTTCACCCCTCCACTTT.

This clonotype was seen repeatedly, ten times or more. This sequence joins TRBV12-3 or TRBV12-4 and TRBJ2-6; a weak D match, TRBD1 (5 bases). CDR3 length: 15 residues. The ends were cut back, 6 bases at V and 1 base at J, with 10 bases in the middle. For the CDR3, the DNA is TGTGCCAGCAGCCAAGGGGCGTCTGGGGCCAACGTCCTGACTTTC. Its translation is CASSQGASGANVLTF.

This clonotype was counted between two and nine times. CDR3 residues: CASSLSGRGYKQYF. The CDR3 DNA reads TGTGCCAGCAGCCTTAGCGGGAGGGGGTACAAGCAGTACTTC. V and J are TRBV2 and TRBJ2-7, with 11 nucleotides matching TRBD2. Germline CDR1 and CDR2: SNHLY and FYNNEI. The CDR3 extends over 14 amino acids. V was pared by 6 bases and J by 8 bases, with 9 bases of the junction left unmatched.

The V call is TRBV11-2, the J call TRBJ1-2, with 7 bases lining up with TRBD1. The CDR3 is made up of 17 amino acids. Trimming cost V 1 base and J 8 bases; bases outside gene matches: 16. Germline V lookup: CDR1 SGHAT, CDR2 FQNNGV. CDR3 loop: CASSLGHLQGRMKGYTF. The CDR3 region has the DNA TGTGCCAGCAGCTTAGGACACCTACAGGGGCGGATGAAAGGCTACACCTTC.

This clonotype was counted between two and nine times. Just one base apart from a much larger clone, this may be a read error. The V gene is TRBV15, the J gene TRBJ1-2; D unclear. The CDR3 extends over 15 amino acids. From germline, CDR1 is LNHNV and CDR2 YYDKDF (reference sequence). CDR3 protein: CAISRDRSLGYGYTF. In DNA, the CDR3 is TGTGCCATCAGCAGAGATAGGAGCCTCGGGTATGGCTACACCTTC.

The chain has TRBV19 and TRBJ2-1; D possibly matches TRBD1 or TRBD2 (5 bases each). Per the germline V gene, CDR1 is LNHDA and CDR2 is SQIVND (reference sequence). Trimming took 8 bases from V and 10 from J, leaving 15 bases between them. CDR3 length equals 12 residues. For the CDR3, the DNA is TGTGCCAGTGGGGCCCAATGGGGGGAGCAGTTCTTC. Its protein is CASGAQWGEQFF.

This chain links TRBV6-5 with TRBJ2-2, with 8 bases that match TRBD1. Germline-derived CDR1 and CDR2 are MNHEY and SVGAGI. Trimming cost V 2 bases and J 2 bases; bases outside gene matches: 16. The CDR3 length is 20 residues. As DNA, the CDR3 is TGTGCCAGCAGTTACCTGCCCCTCCGAAAGGCAGGGGGCAACACCGGGGAGCTGTTTTTT. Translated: CASSYLPLRKAGGNTGELFF.

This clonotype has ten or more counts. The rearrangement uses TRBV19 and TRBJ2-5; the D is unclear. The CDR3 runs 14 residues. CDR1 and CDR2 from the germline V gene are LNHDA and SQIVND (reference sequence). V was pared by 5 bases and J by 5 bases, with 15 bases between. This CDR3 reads CASSPSMARETQYF. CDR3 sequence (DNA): TGTGCCAGTAGTCCATCTATGGCGCGGGAGACCCAGTACTTC.

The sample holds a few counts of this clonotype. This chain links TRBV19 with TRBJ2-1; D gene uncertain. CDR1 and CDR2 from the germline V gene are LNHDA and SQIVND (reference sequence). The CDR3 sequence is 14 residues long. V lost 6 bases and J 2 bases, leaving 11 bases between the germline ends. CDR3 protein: CASRDLQPYNEQFF. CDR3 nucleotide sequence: TGTGCCAGTAGAGACCTACAGCCCTACAATGAGCAGTTCTTC. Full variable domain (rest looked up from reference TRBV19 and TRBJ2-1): DGGITQSPKYLFRKEGQNVTLSCEQNLNHDAMYWYRQDPGQGLRLIYYSQIVNDFQKGDIAEGYSVSREKKESFPLTVTSAQKNPTAFYLCASRDLQPYNEQFFGPGTRLTVL.